Below, one T cell receptor (beta chain) is given with its context. The table came from immunoSEQ multiplex PCR; TCRdb's copy has only in-frame clones and leaves some out. The sample contains about 100,000 clones, roughly 87% of which appear only once. This sample was included in a study of T cell responses to AZD1222 COVID-19 vaccine. There are 13 residues in the CDR3. V was pared by 8 bases and J by 3 bases, with 13 bases between. The germline V gene encodes CDR1 MNHEY and CDR2 SMNVEV (reference sequence). The starting material was peripheral blood, obtained on day 0 of MenACWY control vaccination. This receptor was taken from an adult in good health. The chain carries TRBV27 and TRBJ1-2; D is possibly TRBD1 (6 bases). CDR3 protein: CASRRGGYYGYTF. The CDR3 coding sequence is TGTGCCAGCCGAAGGGGGGGGTACTATGGCTACACCTTC.